This T cell receptor beta chain was recorded in a study of blood T cell repertoires in COVID-19. Study details: Sources were T cells, B-cell-depleted T cells, or PBMCs; the material itself was cDNA or gDNA.

The CDR3 contains 19 residues. Trimming cost V 4 bases and J 0 bases; bases outside gene matches: 12. Germline V gene data show CDR1 as MDHEN and CDR2 as SYDVKM. This clone came up once. Clones were read by immunoSEQ multiplex PCR, and TCRdb kept only the in-frame ones, dropping some. The sample carries 250,000 to 350,000 clones, approximately 85% recorded once. Sequenced input: PBMCs or T cells enriched from blood (not recorded which). This clonotype originated in a woman in her thirties who had recovered from COVID-19. The genes are TRBV28 and TRBJ1-3, with 10 bases lining up with TRBD1. CDR3 sequence: CASSSHGTGVFSSGNTIYF. The DNA of the CDR3 is TGTGCCAGCAGTTCTCATGGGACAGGGGTTTTTAGCTCTGGAAACACCATATATTTT.